This note documents a single T cell receptor beta chain sequence. The antigen remains unidentified. The V and J ends lost 6 bases and 1 base respectively, with 12 bases between them. Looked up from germline, CDR1 is MNHEY and CDR2 is SVGAGI. This CDR3 has 14 amino acids. This entry belongs to a study of cytotoxic CD8 clonotypes in ibrutinib-treated CLL. General study results and limits: Under therapy, public clonotypes either contracted or stayed stable, and they were uncommon. Exceeding age-matched healthy donors, baseline clonality also tracked the counts of circulating CD8+ T cells.

Genomic DNA in an amount of approximately 2 micrograms was extracted from cryopreserved PBMCs and used for the preparation of TCR beta libraries. The method was immunoSEQ multiplex PCR; TCRdb's version includes in-frame clones alone and lacks a portion of them. The sample holds about 130,000 clones; roughly 80% are singletons and the top ten take approximately 3.5%. Here the sequenced sample was PBMCs, taken after 24 months of ibrutinib treatment. The chain is built from TRBV6-5 and TRBJ1-2; D possibly corresponds to TRBD1 (5 bases). This clonotype was obtained from a human donor with chronic lymphocytic leukemia. CDR3 sequence (DNA): TGTGCCAGCAGCCCAGCGGGGGATAACTATGGCTACACCTTC. Residues: CASSPAGDNYGYTF.